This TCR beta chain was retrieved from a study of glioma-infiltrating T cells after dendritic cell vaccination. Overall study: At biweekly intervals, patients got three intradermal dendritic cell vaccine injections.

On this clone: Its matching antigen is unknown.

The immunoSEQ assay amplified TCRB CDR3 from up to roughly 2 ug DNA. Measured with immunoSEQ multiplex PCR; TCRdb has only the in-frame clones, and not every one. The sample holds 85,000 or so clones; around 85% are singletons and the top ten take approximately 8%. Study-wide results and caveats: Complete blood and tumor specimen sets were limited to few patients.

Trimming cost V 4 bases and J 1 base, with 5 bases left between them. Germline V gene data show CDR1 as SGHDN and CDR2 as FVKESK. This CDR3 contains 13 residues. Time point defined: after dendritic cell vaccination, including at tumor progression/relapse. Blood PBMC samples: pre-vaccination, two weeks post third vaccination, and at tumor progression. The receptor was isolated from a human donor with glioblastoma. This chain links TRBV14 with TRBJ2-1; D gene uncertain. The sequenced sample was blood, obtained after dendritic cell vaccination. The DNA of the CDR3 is TGTGCCAGCAGCCGACAATCCTACAATGAGCAGTTCTTC. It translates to CASSRQSYNEQFF.